This is a list of T cell receptor beta chains from one sample in a study of graft-versus-host responses after intestinal transplantation. Measured with immunoSEQ multiplex PCR; TCRdb has only the in-frame clones, and not every one. The sample lists about 84,000 clones; more than 85% were seen once. These TCRs are of unknown antigen specificity. Material: unstimulated CD4+ T cells sorted from spleen or lymph node cells, obtained before transplant. These receptor sequences come from a human donor who was the organ donor for an intestinal transplant. Each CDR3 is given with its conserved first and last residue. The order of the fields is D gene, J gene, clone size, V gene, CDR3 DNA, CDR3 protein. A D gene is named only where the DNA matches it firmly. Not every row has a clone size; where given, it reads once, few, many or a size class.

d_gene: .
j_gene: TRBJ2-5
abundance: .
v_gene: TRBV6-5
CDR3nt: TGTGCCAGCAGTTACAACGTAGCTGGGGAGACCCAGTACTTC
CDR3aa: CASSYNVAGETQYF

d_gene: .
j_gene: TRBJ2-7
abundance: .
v_gene: TRBV13
CDR3nt: TGTGCCAGCAGCTTAGGTCACGGGAGATTCCTGGGTAGAGGGAGCTACGAGCAGTACTTC
CDR3aa: CASSLGHGRFLGRGSYEQYF

d_gene: .
j_gene: TRBJ1-5
abundance: few
v_gene: TRBV30
CDR3nt: TGTGCCTGGAGTGTACGGGGGGACTCTCCCCAGCATTTT
CDR3aa: CAWSVRGDSPQHF

d_gene: TRBD2
j_gene: TRBJ2-7
abundance: .
v_gene: TRBV14
CDR3nt: TGTGCCAGCAGCCATGGACATAGCGGGGCTGGGTACGAGCAGTACTTC
CDR3aa: CASSHGHSGAGYEQYF

d_gene: TRBD2
j_gene: TRBJ2-1
abundance: .
v_gene: TRBV12-5
CDR3nt: TGTGCTAGTGGTTTTTCTCCCCTAGCGGGAGCTTACAATGAGCAGTTCTTC
CDR3aa: CASGFSPLAGAYNEQFF

d_gene: TRBD1
j_gene: TRBJ1-1
abundance: .
v_gene: TRBV28
CDR3nt: TGTGCCAGCAGTTCATTGGACAGGGGCGGGGGAGAAGCTTTCTTT
CDR3aa: CASSSLDRGGGEAFF

d_gene: .
j_gene: TRBJ2-3
abundance: .
v_gene: TRBV10-3
CDR3nt: TGTGCCATCAGTGAGAAGACTAGGGATCCGGATACGCAGTATTTT
CDR3aa: CAISEKTRDPDTQYF

d_gene: .
j_gene: TRBJ2-7
abundance: once
v_gene: TRBV11-3
CDR3nt: TGTGCCAGCAGCTTACGAGGCGGTCCCTACGAGCAGTACTTC
CDR3aa: CASSLRGGPYEQYF

d_gene: TRBD2
j_gene: TRBJ2-7
abundance: .
v_gene: TRBV6-5
CDR3nt: TGTGCCAGCAGCAAACAGAGACTAGCCCCCTACGAGCAGTACTTC
CDR3aa: CASSKQRLAPYEQYF

d_gene: .
j_gene: TRBJ2-3
abundance: .
v_gene: TRBV19
CDR3nt: TGTGCCAGTGCAGCGGGGGACAGGGACGCAGATACGCAGTATTTT
CDR3aa: CASAAGDRDADTQYF

d_gene: TRBD1
j_gene: TRBJ2-7
abundance: .
v_gene: TRBV6-5
CDR3nt: TGTGCCAGCAGACCGGGACAGGGGATCCCCGAGCAGTACTTC
CDR3aa: CASRPGQGIPEQYF

d_gene: TRBD1
j_gene: TRBJ1-2
abundance: .
v_gene: TRBV5-1
CDR3nt: TGCGCCAGCAGCTTGGGACAGGGGGCGGGCTACACCTTC
CDR3aa: CASSLGQGAGYTF

d_gene: .
j_gene: TRBJ1-4
abundance: .
v_gene: TRBV30
CDR3nt: TGTGCCTGGAGCCGGGGGTTGGGTGAAAAACTGTTTTTT
CDR3aa: CAWSRGLGEKLFF

d_gene: .
j_gene: TRBJ1-1
abundance: .
v_gene: TRBV6-5
CDR3nt: TGTGCCAGCTCGCCAGTCGAGAACACTGAAGCTTTCTTT
CDR3aa: CASSPVENTEAFF

d_gene: .
j_gene: TRBJ1-2
abundance: .
v_gene: TRBV19
CDR3nt: TGTGCCAGTAGTCAAGGACACTTCGCTAACTATGGCTACACCTTC
CDR3aa: CASSQGHFANYGYTF

d_gene: TRBD2
j_gene: TRBJ2-1
abundance: .
v_gene: TRBV5-6
CDR3nt: TGTGCCAGCAGTCAGCGGGAGGGGGCCTACAATGAGCAGTTCTTC
CDR3aa: CASSQREGAYNEQFF